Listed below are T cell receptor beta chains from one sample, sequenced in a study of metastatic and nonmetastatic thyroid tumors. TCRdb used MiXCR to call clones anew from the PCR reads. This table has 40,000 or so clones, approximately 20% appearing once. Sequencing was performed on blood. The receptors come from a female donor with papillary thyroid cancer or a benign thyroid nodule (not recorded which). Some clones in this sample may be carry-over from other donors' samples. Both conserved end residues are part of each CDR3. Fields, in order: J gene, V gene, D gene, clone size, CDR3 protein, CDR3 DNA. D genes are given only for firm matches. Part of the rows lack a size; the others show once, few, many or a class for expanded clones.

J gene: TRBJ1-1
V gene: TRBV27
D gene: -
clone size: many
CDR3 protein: CASSLSGQSNEAFF
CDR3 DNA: TGTGCCAGCAGTTTATCAGGACAGTCAAATGAAGCTTTCTTT

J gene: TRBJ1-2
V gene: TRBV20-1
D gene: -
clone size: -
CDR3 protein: CSARPFRGDNYGYTF
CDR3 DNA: TGCAGTGCTAGACCGTTTCGCGGGGATAACTATGGCTACACCTTC

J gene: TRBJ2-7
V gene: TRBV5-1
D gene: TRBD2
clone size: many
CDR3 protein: CASSLRGGSYEQYF
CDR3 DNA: TGCGCCAGCAGCTTGCGGGGGGGGTCCTACGAGCAGTACTTC

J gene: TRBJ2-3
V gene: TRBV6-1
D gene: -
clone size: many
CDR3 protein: CASSEATGRTDTQYF
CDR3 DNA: TGTGCCAGCAGTGAAGCGACAGGTCGCACAGATACGCAGTATTTT

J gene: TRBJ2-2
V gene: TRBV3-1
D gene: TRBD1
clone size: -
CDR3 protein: CASSATGGRTGELFF
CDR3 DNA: TGTGCCAGCAGCGCCACAGGGGGCCGGACCGGGGAGCTGTTTTTT

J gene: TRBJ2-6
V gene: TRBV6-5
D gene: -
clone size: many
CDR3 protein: CASSYLPPSGANVLTF
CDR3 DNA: TGTGCCAGCAGTTACCTGCCACCCTCTGGGGCCAACGTCCTGACTTTC

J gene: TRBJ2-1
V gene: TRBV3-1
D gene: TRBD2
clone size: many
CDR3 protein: CASSPGTSFEQFF
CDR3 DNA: TGTGCCAGCAGCCCCGGGACTAGTTTTGAGCAGTTCTTC

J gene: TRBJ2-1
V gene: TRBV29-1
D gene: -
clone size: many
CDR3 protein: CSVRPTGVAEQFF
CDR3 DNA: TGCAGCGTGAGGCCGACGGGGGTCGCTGAGCAGTTCTTC

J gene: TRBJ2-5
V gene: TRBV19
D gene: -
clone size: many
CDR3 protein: CASSIGQTLRWETQYF
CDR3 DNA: TGTGCCAGTAGTATTGGACAGACCCTCAGGTGGGAGACCCAGTACTTC

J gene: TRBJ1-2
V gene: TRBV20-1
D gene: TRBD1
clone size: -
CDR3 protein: CSAIFSTGGDGNTF
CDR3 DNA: TGCAGTGCTATCTTCAGTACAGGGGGGGACGGCAACACCTTC

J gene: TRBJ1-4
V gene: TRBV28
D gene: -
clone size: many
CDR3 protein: CASSRYRDEKLFF
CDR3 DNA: TGTGCCAGCAGTCGGTACAGGGATGAAAAACTGTTTTTT

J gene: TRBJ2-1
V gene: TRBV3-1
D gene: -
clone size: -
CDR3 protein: CASSPGTYEQFF
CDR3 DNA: TGTGCCAGCAGCCCGGGGACGTATGAGCAGTTCTTC